Below are 2 T cell receptor beta chains sequenced from a single sample in a study of cytomegalovirus exposure and HLA in healthy donors. Some clones are missing from TCRdb's copy, which holds only in-frame ones; the method was immunoSEQ multiplex PCR. Among over 200,000 clones listed, about 91% were seen once. Sequencing was performed on PBMCs. These receptors were taken from a woman aged 18-29 years in good health and CMV-seronegative.

The rearrangement uses TRBV5-1 and TRBJ2-3, with 10 bases identical to TRBD1. CDR1 is SGHRS, CDR2 YFSETQ, per germline. The CDR3 covers 15 residues. Trimming removed 4 bases from V and 5 bases from J; junction bases left unmatched: 7. CDR3 region: CASSLRGQGGDTQYF. CDR3 nucleotide sequence: TGCGCCAGCAGCCTCCGAGGACAGGGGGGAGATACGCAGTATTTT.

The rearrangement joins TRBV25-1 to TRBJ1-1; 7 bases are a match to TRBD1. Per the germline V gene, CDR1 is MGHDK and CDR2 is SYGVNS. V lost 4 bases and J lost 5; bases outside the gene matches: 7. This CDR3 comprises 14 residues. The CDR3 spells CASSVRQGTTEAFF. In DNA form, the CDR3 reads TGTGCCAGCAGTGTCCGACAGGGTACAACTGAAGCTTTCTTT.